The clone carrying this T cell receptor beta chain was detected only once. Its matching antigen is unknown. This specimen comes from a study of cytomegalovirus exposure and HLA in healthy donors. Study background: Early released data had about 85 million unique TCRs, all coming from HLA-typed donors. General study results and limits: In a later analysis, a missense DCLRE1C variant was linked to TCR beta V- and J-gene trimming.

Trimming cost V 0 bases and J 3 bases; bases outside gene matches: 9. CDR1 and CDR2 (germline): SGHNT, YYREEE (reference sequence). The CDR3 runs 18 residues. This cohort consisted of healthy bone marrow donors. Donors had nominal health at sampling but likely had unrecorded immune exposures. Researchers ran the PCR with 60 Vbeta and 13 Jbeta primers. Sequencing was performed with immunoSEQ multiplex PCR; in TCRdb, only in-frame clones are kept and a portion is missing. The data show under 200,000 clones, approximately 80% seen once. The sequenced material came from PBMCs. The gene calls are TRBV5-4 and TRBJ2-5, with 12 bases matching TRBD1. The TCR was taken from a male donor in good health and CMV-seropositive. The CDR3 DNA is TGTGCCAGCAGCTTGGCCTCGGGGGGGACAGGGGGCAAAGAGACCCAGTACTTC. It codes for CASSLASGGTGGKETQYF.